The entry below describes one T cell receptor (beta chain). These data originate in a study of blood T cell repertoires in COVID-19. Overall study: The United States, Italy and Spain provided the acute and convalescent COVID-19 samples. Sources were T cells, B-cell-depleted T cells, or PBMCs; the material itself was cDNA or gDNA.

CDR3 length: 15 residues. Germline V lookup: CDR1 MNHEY, CDR2 SVGAGI. The V end was cut by 2 bases, the J end by 1 base, with 11 bases between. Methods used by the authors: Quantification of nucleated cells was approximated via reference gene primer amplification. Produced via immunoSEQ multiplex PCR; TCRdb's table is partial and in-frame only. That table furnishes V, J and clone size, whereas the DNA furnished D and trimming. In the table there are 100,000 to 150,000 clones, under 85% of which are singletons. The receptor comes from a woman aged 60-75 years with acute or convalescent COVID-19. The sequencing sample was made of peripheral blood. The chain links TRBV6-5 to TRBJ1-1; TRBD1 might be the D (6 bases). The CDR3 spells CASSYVRRGNTEAFF. Written as DNA, the CDR3 is TGTGCCAGCAGTTACGTTCGCAGGGGGAACACTGAAGCTTTCTTT.